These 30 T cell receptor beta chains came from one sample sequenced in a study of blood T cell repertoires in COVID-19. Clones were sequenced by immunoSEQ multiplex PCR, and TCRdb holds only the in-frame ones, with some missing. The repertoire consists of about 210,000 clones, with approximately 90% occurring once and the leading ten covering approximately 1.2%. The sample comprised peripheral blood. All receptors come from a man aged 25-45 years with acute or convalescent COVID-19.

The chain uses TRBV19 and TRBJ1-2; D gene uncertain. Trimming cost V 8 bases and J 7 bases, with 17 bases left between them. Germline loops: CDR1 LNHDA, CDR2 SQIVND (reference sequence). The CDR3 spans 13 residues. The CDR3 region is CASEDFPMRGYTF. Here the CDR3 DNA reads TGTGCCAGTGAGGATTTCCCTATGCGTGGCTACACCTTC.

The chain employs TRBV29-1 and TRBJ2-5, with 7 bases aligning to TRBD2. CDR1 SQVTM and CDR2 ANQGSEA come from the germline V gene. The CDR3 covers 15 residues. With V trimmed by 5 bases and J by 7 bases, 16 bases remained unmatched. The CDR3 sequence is CSVTTPGGSFGTQYF. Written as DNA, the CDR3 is TGCAGCGTTACTACTCCGGGAGGCTCCTTTGGGACCCAGTACTTC. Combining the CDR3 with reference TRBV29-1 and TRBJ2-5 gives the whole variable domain SAVISQKPSRDICQRGTSLTIQCQVDSQVTMMFWYRQQPGQSLTLIATANQGSEATYESGFVIDKFPISRPNLTFSTLTVSNMSPEDSSIYLCSVTTPGGSFGTQYFGPGTRLLVL.

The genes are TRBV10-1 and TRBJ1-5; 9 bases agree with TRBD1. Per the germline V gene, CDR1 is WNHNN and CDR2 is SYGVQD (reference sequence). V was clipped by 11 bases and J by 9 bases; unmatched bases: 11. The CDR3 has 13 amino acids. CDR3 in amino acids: CAGNRDRVWPQHF. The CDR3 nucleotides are TGCGCCGGCAACCGGGACAGGGTCTGGCCCCAGCATTTT.

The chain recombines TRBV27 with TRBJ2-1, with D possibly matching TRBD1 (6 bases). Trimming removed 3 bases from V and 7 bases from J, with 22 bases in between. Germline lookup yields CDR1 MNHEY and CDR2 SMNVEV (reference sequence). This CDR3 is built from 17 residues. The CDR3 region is CASSLRLGQVHGNEQFF. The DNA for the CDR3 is TGTGCCAGCAGTTTGCGGTTGGGACAAGTCCATGGGAATGAGCAGTTCTTC.

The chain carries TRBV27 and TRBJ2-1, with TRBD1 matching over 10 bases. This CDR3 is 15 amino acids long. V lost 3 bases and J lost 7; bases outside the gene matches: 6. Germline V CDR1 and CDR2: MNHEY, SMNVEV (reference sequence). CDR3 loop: CASSFPRTGGNEQFF. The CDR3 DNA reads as TGTGCCAGCAGTTTCCCCCGGACAGGGGGGAATGAGCAGTTCTTC.

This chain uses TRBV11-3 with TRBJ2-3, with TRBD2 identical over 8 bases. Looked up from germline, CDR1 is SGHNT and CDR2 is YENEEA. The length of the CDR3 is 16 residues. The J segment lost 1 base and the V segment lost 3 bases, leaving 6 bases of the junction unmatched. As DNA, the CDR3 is TGTGCCAGCAGCTTGACGGGAGGGCCTCGCACAGATACGCAGTATTTT. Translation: CASSLTGGPRTDTQYF.

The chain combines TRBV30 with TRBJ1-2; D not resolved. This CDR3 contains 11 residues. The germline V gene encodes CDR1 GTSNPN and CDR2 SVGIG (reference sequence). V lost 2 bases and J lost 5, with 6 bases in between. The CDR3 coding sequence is TGTGCCTGGAGTAGGCGGTATGGCTACACCTTC. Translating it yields CAWSRRYGYTF.

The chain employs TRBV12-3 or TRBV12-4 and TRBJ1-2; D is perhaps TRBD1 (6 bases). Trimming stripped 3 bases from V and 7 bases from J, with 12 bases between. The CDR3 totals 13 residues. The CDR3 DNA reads TGTGCCAGCAGTTTTCAGGGGACGGCTGGCTACACCTTC. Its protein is CASSFQGTAGYTF.

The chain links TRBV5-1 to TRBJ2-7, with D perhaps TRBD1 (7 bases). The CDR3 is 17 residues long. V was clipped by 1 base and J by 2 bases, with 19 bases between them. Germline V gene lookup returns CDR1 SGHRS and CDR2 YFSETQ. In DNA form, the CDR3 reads TGCGCCAGCAGCTTGATTTCAGGGGGACTCCCGACCTACGAGCAGTACTTC. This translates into CASSLISGGLPTYEQYF. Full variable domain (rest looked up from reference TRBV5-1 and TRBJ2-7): KAGVTQTPRYLIKTRGQQVTLSCSPISGHRSVSWYQQTPGQGLQFLFEYFSETQRNKGNFPGRFSGRQFSNSRSEMNVSTLELGDSALYLCASSLISGGLPTYEQYFGPGTRLTVT.

The CDR3 protein is CASSATGDRSGYTF. CDR3 DNA: TGTGCCAGCTCAGCCACCGGGGATAGGAGTGGCTACACCTTC. This sequence joins TRBV18 and TRBJ1-2; D not certain. CDR1 and CDR2 (germline): KGHSH, LQKENI. V was cut by 5 bases and J by 7 bases, with 17 bases left in between. This CDR3 contains 14 residues.

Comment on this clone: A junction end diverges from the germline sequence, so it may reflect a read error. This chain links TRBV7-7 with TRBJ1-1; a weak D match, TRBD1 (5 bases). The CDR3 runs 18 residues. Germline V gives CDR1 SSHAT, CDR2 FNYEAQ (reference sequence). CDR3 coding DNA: TGTGCTAGCAGCTTAGTCCCGGGACTTACAATCGGAGACACTGAAGCTTTCTTT. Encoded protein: CASSLVPGLTIGDTEAFF.

CDR3 loop: CASTPVGRSSYEQYF. The CDR3 DNA reads as TGTGCCAGCACCCCAGTGGGGAGGAGCTCCTACGAGCAGTACTTC. The chain links TRBV5-5 to TRBJ2-7; a possible D gene is TRBD2 (6 bases). Germline V gene sequence: CDR1 SGHKS, CDR2 YYEKEE (reference sequence). Trimming left V 6 bases short and J 0 bases short, with 16 bases between. This CDR3 comprises 15 residues.

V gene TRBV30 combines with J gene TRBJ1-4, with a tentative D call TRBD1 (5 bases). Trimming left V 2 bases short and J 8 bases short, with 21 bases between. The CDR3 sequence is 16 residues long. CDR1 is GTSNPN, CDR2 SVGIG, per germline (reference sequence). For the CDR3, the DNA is TGTGCCTGGAGTAGGTTTCAGGGCGGGGATCTGGAAAAACTGTTTTTT. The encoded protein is CAWSRFQGGDLEKLFF.

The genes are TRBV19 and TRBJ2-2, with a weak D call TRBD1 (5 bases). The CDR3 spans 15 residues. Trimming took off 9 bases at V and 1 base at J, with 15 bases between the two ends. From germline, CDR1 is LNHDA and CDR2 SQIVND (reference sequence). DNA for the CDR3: TGTGCCAGCAACTACCGAACAGGGAACACCGGGGAGCTGTTTTTT. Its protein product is CASNYRTGNTGELFF.

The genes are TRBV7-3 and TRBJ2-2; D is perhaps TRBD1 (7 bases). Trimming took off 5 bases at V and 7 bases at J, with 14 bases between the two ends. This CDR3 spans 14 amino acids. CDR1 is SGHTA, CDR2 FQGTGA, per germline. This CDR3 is CASSHAGQSGELFF. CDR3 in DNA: TGTGCCAGCAGCCACGCGGGACAGAGCGGGGAGCTGTTTTTT. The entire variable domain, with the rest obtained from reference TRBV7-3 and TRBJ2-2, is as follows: GAGVSQTPSNKVTEKGKYVELRCDPISGHTALYWYRQSLGQGPEFLIYFQGTGAADDSGLPNDRFFAVRPEGSVSTLKIQRTERGDSAVYLCASSHAGQSGELFFGEGSRLTVL.

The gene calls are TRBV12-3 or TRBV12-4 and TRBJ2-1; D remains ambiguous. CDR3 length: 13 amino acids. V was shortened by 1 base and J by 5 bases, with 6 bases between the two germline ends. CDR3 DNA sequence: TGTGCCAGCAGTTTAGAAGGAGACAATGAGCAGTTCTTC. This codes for CASSLEGDNEQFF.

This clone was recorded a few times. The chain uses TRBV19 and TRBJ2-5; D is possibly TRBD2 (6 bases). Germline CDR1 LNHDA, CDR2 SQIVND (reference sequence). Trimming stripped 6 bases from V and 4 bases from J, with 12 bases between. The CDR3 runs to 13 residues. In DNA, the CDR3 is TGTGCCAGTAGCCCCAGCGGGCCAGAGACCCAGTACTTC. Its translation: CASSPSGPETQYF.

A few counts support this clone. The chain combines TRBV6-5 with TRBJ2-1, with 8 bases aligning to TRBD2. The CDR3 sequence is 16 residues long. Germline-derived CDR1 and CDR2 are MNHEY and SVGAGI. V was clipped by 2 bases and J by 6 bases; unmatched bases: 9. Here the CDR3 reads CASSYRAGTRINEQFF. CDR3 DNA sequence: TGTGCCAGCAGTTACCGGGCCGGGACTAGGATCAATGAGCAGTTCTTC.

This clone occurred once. The CDR3 DNA sequence: TGCGCCAGCAGCTTGGCTCGCGGGGTCAGTGGGGCCAACGTCCTGACTTTC. As protein: CASSLARGVSGANVLTF. V is TRBV5-1 and J is TRBJ2-6, with a weak D call TRBD2 (6 bases). Per the germline V gene, CDR1 is SGHRS and CDR2 is YFSETQ. The V end lost 0 bases, the J end lost 3 bases, and 13 bases lay between the germline ends. The CDR3 is made up of 17 amino acids.

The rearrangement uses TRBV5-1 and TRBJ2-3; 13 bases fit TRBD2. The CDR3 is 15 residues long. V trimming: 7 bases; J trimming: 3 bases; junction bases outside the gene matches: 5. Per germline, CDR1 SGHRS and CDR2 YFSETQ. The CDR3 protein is CASGLTSGRTDTQYF. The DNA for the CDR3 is TGCGCCAGCGGATTGACTAGCGGGAGGACAGATACGCAGTATTTT. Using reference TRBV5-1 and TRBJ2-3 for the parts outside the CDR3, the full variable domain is KAGVTQTPRYLIKTRGQQVTLSCSPISGHRSVSWYQQTPGQGLQFLFEYFSETQRNKGNFPGRFSGRQFSNSRSEMNVSTLELGDSALYLCASGLTSGRTDTQYFGPGTRLTVL.

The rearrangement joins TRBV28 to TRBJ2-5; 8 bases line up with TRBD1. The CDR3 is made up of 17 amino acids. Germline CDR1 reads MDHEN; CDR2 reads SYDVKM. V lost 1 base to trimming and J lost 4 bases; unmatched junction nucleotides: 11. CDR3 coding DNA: TGTGCCAGCAGTTTATTGGGTCCGACAGGGGAAGGAGAGACCCAGTACTTC. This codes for CASSLLGPTGEGETQYF.

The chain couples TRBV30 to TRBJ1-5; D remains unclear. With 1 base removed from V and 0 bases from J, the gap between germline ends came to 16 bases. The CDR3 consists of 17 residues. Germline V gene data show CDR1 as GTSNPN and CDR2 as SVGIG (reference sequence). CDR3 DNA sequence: TGTGCCTGGAGTGCCACGAGAACCTCCTATAGCAATCAGCCCCAGCATTTT. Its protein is CAWSATRTSYSNQPQHF.

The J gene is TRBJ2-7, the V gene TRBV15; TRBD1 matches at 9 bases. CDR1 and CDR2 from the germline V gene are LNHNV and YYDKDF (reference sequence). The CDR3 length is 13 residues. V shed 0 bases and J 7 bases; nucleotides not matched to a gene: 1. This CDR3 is CATSRETGGEQYF. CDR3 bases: TGTGCCACCAGCAGAGAGACAGGGGGGGAGCAGTACTTC.

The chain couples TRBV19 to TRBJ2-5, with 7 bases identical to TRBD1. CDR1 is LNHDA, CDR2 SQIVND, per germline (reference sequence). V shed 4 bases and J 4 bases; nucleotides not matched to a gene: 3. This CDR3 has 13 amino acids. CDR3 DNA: TGTGCCAGTAGTAAGGGACAGATAGAGACCCAGTACTTC. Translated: CASSKGQIETQYF.

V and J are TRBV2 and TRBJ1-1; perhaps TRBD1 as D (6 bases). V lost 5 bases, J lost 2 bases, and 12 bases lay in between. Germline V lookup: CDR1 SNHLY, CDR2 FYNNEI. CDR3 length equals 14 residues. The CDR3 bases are TGTGCCAGCAGTACGGGACACCTAAACACTGAAGCTTTCTTT. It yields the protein CASSTGHLNTEAFF.

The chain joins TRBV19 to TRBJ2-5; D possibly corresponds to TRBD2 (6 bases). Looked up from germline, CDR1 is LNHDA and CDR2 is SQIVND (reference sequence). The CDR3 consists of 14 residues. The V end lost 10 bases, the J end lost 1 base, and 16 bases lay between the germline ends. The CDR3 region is CATRGAGLQETQYF. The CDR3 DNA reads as TGTGCCACCCGGGGAGCGGGCCTCCAAGAGACCCAGTACTTC.

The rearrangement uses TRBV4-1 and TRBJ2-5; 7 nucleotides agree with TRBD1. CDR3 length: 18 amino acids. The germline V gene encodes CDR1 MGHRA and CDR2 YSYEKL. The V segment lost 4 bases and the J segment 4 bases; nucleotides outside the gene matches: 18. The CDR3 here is CASSPRQGRIGMGETQYF. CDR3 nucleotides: TGCGCCAGCAGCCCGCGACAGGGAAGGATCGGTATGGGAGAGACCCAGTACTTC.

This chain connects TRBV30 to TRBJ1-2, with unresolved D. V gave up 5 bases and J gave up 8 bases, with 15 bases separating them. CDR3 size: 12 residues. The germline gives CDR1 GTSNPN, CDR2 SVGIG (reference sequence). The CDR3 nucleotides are TGTGCCTGGTTGGAGGGTCGTCGGGGCTACACCTTC. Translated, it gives CAWLEGRRGYTF.

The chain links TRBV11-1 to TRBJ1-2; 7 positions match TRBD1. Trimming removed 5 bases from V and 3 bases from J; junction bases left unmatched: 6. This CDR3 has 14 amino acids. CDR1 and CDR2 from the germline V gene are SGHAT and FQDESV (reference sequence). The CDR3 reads CASSLMTGHYGYTF. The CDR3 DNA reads TGTGCCAGCAGCCTGATGACAGGGCACTATGGCTACACCTTC. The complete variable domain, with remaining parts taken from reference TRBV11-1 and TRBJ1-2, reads EAEVAQSPRYKITEKSQAVAFWCDPISGHATLYWYRQILGQGPELLVQFQDESVVDDSQLPKDRFSAERLKGVDSTLKIQPAELGDSAMYLCASSLMTGHYGYTFGSGTRLTVV.

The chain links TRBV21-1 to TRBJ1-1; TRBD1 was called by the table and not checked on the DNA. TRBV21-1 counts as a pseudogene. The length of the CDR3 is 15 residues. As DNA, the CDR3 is TGTGCCAGCAGCAACTCAGGGGGCACGAACACTGAAGCTTTCTTT. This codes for CASSNSGGTNTEAFF.